A selection of T cell receptor beta chains follows, all from one sample in a study of regulatory T cells in long-lasting Graves disease. TCRdb analysed the multiplex PCR reads with MiXCR anew, one entry per CDR3 protein. The sample gives 600,000 to 800,000 distinct CDR3 sequences, around 30% of which show up once; 42% is in the top ten. The source was peripheral blood mononuclear cells (PBMCs), collected when the disease was refractory, from a patient treated with antithyroid drugs. These receptors all stem from a female donor with Graves disease. CDR3s include the opening cysteine and the closing phenylalanine or tryptophan.

CDR3aa | j_gene | v_gene | len
CASSWGSPNYGYTF | TRBJ1-2 | TRBV27 | 14
CSVLGGNNEKLFF | TRBJ1-4 | TRBV29-1 | 13
CASSLLFWEGQGIYGYTF | TRBJ1-2 | TRBV12-3/TRBV12-4 | 18
CASSPGGSEIGDEQYF | TRBJ2-7 | TRBV6-1 | 16
CASSFTPGSNSGNTIYF | TRBJ1-3 | TRBV5-5 | 17
CAISEGAPAGSGNTIYF | TRBJ1-3 | TRBV10-3 | 17
CAIITGQTMNTEAFF | TRBJ1-1 | TRBV10-3 | 15
CASRIKDSNQPQHF | TRBJ1-5 | TRBV6-1 | 14
CASSQVQLVGYTF | TRBJ1-2 | TRBV4-1 | 13
CASSPGAITDTQYF | TRBJ2-3 | TRBV7-3 | 14
CSARDLGGVNTEAFF | TRBJ1-1 | TRBV20-1 | 15
CASSSVLSGNTIYF | TRBJ1-3 | TRBV25-1 | 14
CASTDRANGAFF | TRBJ1-1 | TRBV28 | 12
CASGLAGGSEQFF | TRBJ2-1 | TRBV12-3/TRBV12-4 | 13
CASSPGAGGTYEQYF | TRBJ2-7 | TRBV6-1 | 15
CSASDRLNTEAFF | TRBJ1-1 | TRBV20-1 | 13
CASSFANSNQPQHF | TRBJ1-5 | TRBV12-3/TRBV12-4 | 14
CASSSGSDRGETQYF | TRBJ2-5 | TRBV3-1 | 15
CASSREVDYEQYF | TRBJ2-7 | TRBV6-1 | 13